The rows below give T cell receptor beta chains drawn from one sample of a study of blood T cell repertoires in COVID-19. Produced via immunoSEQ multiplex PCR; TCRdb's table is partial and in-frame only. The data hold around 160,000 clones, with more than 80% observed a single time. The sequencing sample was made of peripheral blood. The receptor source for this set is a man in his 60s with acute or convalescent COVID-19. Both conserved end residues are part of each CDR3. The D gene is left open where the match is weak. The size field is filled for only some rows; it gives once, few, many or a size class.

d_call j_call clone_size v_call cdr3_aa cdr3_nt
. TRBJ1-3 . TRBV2 CASSGQSSGNTIYF TGTGCCAGCAGTGGACAGAGCTCTGGAAACACCATATATTTT
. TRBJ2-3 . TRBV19 CASSEILNTDTQYF TGTGCCAGTAGTGAAATTCTAAACACAGATACGCAGTATTTT
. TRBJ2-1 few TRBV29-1 CSVLNSRGRNNEQFF TGCAGCGTTTTGAACTCCCGAGGAAGGAACAATGAGCAGTTCTTC
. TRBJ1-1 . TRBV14 CASSQDAGRVGAFF TGTGCCAGCAGCCAAGATGCGGGACGTGTAGGAGCTTTCTTT
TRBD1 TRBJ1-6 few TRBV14 CASSQTGVYSPLHF TGTGCCAGCAGCCAAACAGGGGTTTACTCACCCCTCCACTTT
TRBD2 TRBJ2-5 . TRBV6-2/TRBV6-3 CASSSISGGLRETQYF TGTGCCAGCAGTTCCATTAGCGGGGGGCTACGAGAGACCCAGTACTTC
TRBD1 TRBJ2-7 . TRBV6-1 CASSEGTGGSYEQYF TGTGCCAGCAGTGAAGGGACAGGGGGCTCCTACGAGCAGTACTTC
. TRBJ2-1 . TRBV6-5 CASSSRGGHLNKQFF TGTGCCAGCAGTAGTAGGGGGGGCCACTTAAATAAGCAGTTCTTC
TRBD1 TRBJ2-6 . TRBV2 CASSEHPPGGGANVLTF TGTGCCAGCAGTGAACATCCCCCAGGGGGTGGGGCCAACGTCCTGACTTTC
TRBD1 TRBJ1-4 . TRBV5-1 CASSLDGTGGYEKLFF TGCGCCAGCAGCTTGGATGGTACAGGGGGGTATGAAAAACTGTTTTTT
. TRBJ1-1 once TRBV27 CASSLKGPGDTEAFF TGTGCCAGCAGTTTAAAGGGACCAGGGGACACTGAAGCTTTCTTT
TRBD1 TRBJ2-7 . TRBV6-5 CASSYAGQGVHEQYF TGTGCCAGCAGTTACGCAGGACAGGGTGTCCACGAGCAGTACTTC
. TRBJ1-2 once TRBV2 CASGVTSNYGYTF TGTGCCAGCGGAGTAACCAGCAACTATGGCTACACCTTC
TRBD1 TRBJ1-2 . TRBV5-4 CASSRNSGTAEGYTF TGTGCCAGCAGCCGCAACTCCGGGACAGCAGAAGGCTACACCTTC
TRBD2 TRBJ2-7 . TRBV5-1 CASSALAGGQYEQYF TGCGCCAGCAGCGCTCTAGCGGGGGGTCAATACGAGCAGTACTTC
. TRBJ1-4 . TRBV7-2 CASSQTGLTNEKLFF TGTGCCAGCAGCCAGACAGGATTAACTAATGAAAAACTGTTTTTT
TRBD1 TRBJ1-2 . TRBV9 CASRTGQQGADGYTF TGTGCCAGCAGAACAGGACAGCAGGGGGCGGATGGCTACACCTTC
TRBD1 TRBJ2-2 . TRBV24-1 CATSDPTGSYTGELFF TGTGCCACCAGTGACCCGACAGGGTCGTACACCGGGGAGCTGTTTTTT
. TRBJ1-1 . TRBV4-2 CASSQDSSTEAFF TGTGCCAGCAGCCAAGATTCCAGTACTGAAGCTTTCTTT
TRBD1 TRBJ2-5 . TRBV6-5 CASSYTGTGTETQYF TGTGCCAGCAGTTACACCGGGACAGGGACAGAGACCCAGTACTTC
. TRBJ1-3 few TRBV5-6 CASRATGSSGNTIYF TGTGCCAGCAGGGCTACAGGGTCCTCTGGAAACACCATATATTTT
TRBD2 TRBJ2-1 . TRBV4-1 CASSQLAGGQYNEQFF TGCGCCAGCAGCCAGTTAGCGGGGGGGCAATACAATGAGCAGTTCTTC
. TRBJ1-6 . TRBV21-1 CASSPGRGNSPLHF TGTGCCAGCAGCCCGGGGCGGGGGAATTCACCCCTCCACTTT
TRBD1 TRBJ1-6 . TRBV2 CASRRDRYSPLHF TGTGCCAGCAGACGGGACAGATATTCACCCCTCCACTTT
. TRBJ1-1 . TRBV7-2 CASRKGGDGSEAFF TGTGCCAGCAGGAAGGGAGGGGATGGGTCTGAAGCTTTCTTT
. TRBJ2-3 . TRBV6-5 CASSYGRTSRVDTQYF TGTGCCAGCAGTTACGGCAGGACATCCCGCGTAGATACGCAGTATTTT
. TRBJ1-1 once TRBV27 CASSLRAGHPNTEAFF TGTGCCAGCAGTTTAAGAGCGGGACACCCGAACACTGAAGCTTTCTTT
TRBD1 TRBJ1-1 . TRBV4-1 CASSQGGQADPNTEAFF TGCGCCAGCAGCCAAGGCGGACAGGCCGATCCGAACACTGAAGCTTTCTTT
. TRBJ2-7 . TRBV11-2 CASRGWTSSNYEQYF TGTGCCAGCAGGGGGTGGACATCGTCTAACTACGAGCAGTACTTC
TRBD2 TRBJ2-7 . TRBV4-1 CASSQGTSGGYEQYF TGCGCCAGCAGCCAAGGGACTAGCGGGGGATACGAGCAGTACTTC
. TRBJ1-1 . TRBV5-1 CASSFLGAGDTEAFF TGCGCCAGCAGCTTCCTTGGAGCAGGGGACACTGAAGCTTTCTTT
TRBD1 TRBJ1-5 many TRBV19 CASSISDRGPQPQHF TGTGCCAGTAGTATTAGCGACAGGGGGCCCCAGCCCCAGCATTTT
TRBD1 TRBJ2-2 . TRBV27 CASSGYRGKAGELFF TGTGCCAGCAGTGGTTACAGGGGGAAGGCCGGGGAGCTGTTTTTT
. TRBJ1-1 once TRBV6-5 CATEKGRVATEAFF TGTGCCACCGAAAAGGGCAGGGTCGCCACTGAAGCTTTCTTT
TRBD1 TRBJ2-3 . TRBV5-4 CASGDREGTDTQYF TGTGCCAGCGGGGACAGGGAAGGGACAGATACGCAGTATTTT
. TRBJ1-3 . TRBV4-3 CASSQDQAGGPGNTIYF TGCGCCAGCAGCCAAGATCAGGCCGGGGGTCCTGGAAACACCATATATTTT
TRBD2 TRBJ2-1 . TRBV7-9 CASSPGLAGVNEQFF TGTGCCAGCAGTCCGGGCCTAGCGGGGGTTAATGAGCAGTTCTTC
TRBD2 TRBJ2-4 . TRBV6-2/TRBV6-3 CASSLAGLAKNIQYF TGTGCCAGCAGTTTAGCGGGGCTAGCCAAAAACATTCAGTACTTC
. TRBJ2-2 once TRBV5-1 CASSLAQTGELFF TGCGCCAGCAGCTTGGCACAAACCGGGGAGCTGTTTTTT
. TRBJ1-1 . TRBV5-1 CASSSGNTEAFF TGCGCCAGCAGCTCGGGGAACACTGAAGCTTTCTTT
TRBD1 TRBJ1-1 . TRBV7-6 CASSVGGQGTEAFF TGTGCCAGCAGCGTAGGGGGACAGGGGACTGAAGCTTTCTTT
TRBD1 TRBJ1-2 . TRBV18 CASSLGQGSFYTF TGTGCCAGCTCACTTGGACAGGGCTCTTTTTACACCTTC
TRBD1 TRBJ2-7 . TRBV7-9 CASTIGTGPLPTYEQYF TGTGCCAGCACCATAGGGACAGGCCCCCTCCCTACCTACGAGCAGTACTTC
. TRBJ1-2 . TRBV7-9 CASSRGLNYGYTF TGTGCCAGCAGTCGGGGACTTAACTATGGCTACACCTTC
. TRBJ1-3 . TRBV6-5 CASSYMQGGNTIYF TGTGCCAGCAGTTACATGCAGGGGGGAAACACCATATATTTT
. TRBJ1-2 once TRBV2 CASTVNDRANYGYTF TGTGCCAGCACTGTTAACGACAGAGCTAACTATGGCTACACCTTC